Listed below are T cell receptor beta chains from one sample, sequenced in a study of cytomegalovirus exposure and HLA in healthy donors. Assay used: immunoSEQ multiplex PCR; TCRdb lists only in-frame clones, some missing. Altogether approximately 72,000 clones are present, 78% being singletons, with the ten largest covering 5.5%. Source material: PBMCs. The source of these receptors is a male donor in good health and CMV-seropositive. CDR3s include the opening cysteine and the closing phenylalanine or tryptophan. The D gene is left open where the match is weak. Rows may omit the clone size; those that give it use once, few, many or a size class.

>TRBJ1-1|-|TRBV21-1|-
TGTGCCAGCAGCAAAAATCCTAGGGGGCACGGGAACACTGAAGCTTTCTTT
CASSKNPRGHGNTEAFF
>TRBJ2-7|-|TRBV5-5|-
TGTGCCAGCAGCATTTACTACGAGCAGTACTTC
CASSIYYEQYF
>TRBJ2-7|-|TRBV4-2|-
TGTGCCAGCAGCCACCCCGGGACAGGGAGGACTAGCGGTTACGAGCAGTACTTC
CASSHPGTGRTSGYEQYF
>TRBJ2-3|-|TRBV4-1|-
TGCGCCAGCAGAGGACTGCAGCGCACAGATACGCAGTATTTT
CASRGLQRTDTQYF
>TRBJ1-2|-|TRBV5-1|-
TGCGCCAGCAGCTTGTCGGTCAGCGCTAACTATGGCTACACCTTC
CASSLSVSANYGYTF
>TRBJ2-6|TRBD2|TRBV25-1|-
TGTGCCACGGGAGGGTCTGGGGCCAACGTCCTGACTTTC
CATGGSGANVLTF
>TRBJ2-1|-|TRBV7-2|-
TGTGCCAGCAGACCTGCGGGTGCCTCCTACAATGAGCAGTTCTTC
CASRPAGASYNEQFF
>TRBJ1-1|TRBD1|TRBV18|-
TGTGCCAGCTCACCAGAGGGACAGAAGAACACTGAAGCTTTCTTT
CASSPEGQKNTEAFF
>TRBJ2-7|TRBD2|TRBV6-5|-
TGTGCCAGCAGAGGCGGGACTAGCGGAGGCTACGAGCAGTACTTC
CASRGGTSGGYEQYF
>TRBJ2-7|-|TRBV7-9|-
TGTGCCAGCAGCTTAGTAACCTACGAGCAGTACTTC
CASSLVTYEQYF
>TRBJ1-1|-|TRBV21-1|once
TGTGCCAGCAGCAAATTACAGAACACTGAAGCTTTCTTT
CASSKLQNTEAFF
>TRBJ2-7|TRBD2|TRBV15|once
TGTGCCACCAGTTCGGGACTAGCGGGAGCACGCGAGCAGTACTTC
CATSSGLAGAREQYF
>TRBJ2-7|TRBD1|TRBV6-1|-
TGTGCCAGCATTTTCCCGGGACAGGGCGCATACGAGCAGTACTTC
CASIFPGQGAYEQYF
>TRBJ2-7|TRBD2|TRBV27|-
TGTGCCAGCAGTTTAAACGGGAGGGTCTACGAGCAGTACTTC
CASSLNGRVYEQYF
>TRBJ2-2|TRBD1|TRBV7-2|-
TGTGCCAGCAGCGTGGGACAGCACACCGGGGAGCTGTTTTTT
CASSVGQHTGELFF
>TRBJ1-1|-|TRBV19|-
TGTGCCAGTAGTATATTTGTCTCCGGCGGAGATGAAGCTTTCTTT
CASSIFVSGGDEAFF
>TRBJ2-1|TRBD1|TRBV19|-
TGTGCCAGCACCAGGGGGCCTGGCCTCAATGAGCAGTTCTTC
CASTRGPGLNEQFF
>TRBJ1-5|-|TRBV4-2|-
TGTGCCAGCAGCCAAGAATCCGGGGGGAATCAGCCCCAGCATTTT
CASSQESGGNQPQHF
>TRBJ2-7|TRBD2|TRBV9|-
TGTGCCAGCAGCCTAGACCAAGCGGGGAAAGAGCAGTACTTC
CASSLDQAGKEQYF
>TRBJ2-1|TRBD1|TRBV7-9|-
TGTGCCAGCGAAACGGGACAGGGGAACAATGAGCAGTTCTTC
CASETGQGNNEQFF
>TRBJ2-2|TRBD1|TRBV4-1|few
TGCGCCAGCGGAAGACAGGGGAACACCGGGGAGCTGTTTTTT
CASGRQGNTGELFF
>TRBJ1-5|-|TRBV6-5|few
TGTGCCAGCAGTTACTCGAGGTTTGGGCAGCCCCAGCATTTT
CASSYSRFGQPQHF
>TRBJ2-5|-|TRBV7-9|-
TGTGCCAGCAGCCTTCGACCCCTAGATCAAGAGACCCAGTACTTC
CASSLRPLDQETQYF
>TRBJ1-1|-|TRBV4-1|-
TGCGCCAGCAACCGGGTGGGTCCTGGCACTGAAGCTTTCTTT
CASNRVGPGTEAFF
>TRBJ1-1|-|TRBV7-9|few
TGTGCCAGCAGCTTAGTGCAAGCCTACACTGAAGCTTTCTTT
CASSLVQAYTEAFF
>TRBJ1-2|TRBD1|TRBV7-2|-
TGTGCCAGCAGCAACCGCAGGGGGCATGGCTACACCTTC
CASSNRRGHGYTF
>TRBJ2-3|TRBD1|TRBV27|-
TGTGCCAGCAGTTCCCGGGACAGGGTCTTTGTGACAGATACGCAGTATTTT
CASSSRDRVFVTDTQYF
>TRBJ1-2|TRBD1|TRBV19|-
TGTGCCAGTAGATTACAGGGGGCCGGCTATGGCTACACCTTC
CASRLQGAGYGYTF
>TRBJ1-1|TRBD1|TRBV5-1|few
TGCGCCAGCAGCTGGACAGGGGGCGGCACGGCTGAAGCTTTCTTT
CASSWTGGGTAEAFF